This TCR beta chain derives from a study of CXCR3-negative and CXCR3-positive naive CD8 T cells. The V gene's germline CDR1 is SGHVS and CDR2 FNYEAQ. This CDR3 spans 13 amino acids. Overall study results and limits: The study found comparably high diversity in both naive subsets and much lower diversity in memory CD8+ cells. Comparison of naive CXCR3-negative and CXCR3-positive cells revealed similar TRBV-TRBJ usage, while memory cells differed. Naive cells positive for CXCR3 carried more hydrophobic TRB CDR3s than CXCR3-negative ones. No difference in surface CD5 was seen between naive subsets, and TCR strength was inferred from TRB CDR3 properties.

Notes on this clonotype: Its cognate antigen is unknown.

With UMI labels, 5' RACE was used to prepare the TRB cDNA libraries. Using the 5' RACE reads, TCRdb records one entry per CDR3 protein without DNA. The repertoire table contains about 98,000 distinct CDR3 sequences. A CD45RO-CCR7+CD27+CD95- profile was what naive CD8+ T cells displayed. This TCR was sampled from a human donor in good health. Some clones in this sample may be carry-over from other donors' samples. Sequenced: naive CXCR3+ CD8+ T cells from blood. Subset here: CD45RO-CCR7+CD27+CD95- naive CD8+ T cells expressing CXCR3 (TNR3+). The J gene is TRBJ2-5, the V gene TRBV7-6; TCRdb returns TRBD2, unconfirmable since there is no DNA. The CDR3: CASSSRERETQYF.